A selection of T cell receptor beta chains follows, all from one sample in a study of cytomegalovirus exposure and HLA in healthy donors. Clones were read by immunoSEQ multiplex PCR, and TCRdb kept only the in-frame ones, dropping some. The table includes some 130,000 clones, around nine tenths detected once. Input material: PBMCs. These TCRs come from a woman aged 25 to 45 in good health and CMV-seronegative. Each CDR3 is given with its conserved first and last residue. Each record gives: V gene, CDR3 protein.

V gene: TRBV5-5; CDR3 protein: CASSLMGGEQYF
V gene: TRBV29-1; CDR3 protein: CSVERQGGNTIYF
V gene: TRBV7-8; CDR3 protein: CASRRQGSYEQYF
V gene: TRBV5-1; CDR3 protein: CASSLAPLTMLTPNTEAFF
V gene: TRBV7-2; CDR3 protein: CASSSQGYTEAFF
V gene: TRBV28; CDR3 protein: CASSLIQDYGYTF
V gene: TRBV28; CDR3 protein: CASRPRGLAGPLSEQYF
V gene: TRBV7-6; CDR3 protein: CASSPAGTGIGYTF
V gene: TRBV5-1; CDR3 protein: CASSVQGVNTEAFF
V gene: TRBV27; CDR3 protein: CASRQLGTGANTEAFF
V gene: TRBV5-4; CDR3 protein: CASSSTGTSYEQYF
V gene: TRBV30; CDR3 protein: CAWGRTLQAYEQYF
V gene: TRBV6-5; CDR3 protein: CATLVQINTGELFF
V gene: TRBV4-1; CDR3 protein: CASSQDVQGAYNEQFF
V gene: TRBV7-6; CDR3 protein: CASSLTSLYEQYF
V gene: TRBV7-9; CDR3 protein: CASSLFENLNTEAFF
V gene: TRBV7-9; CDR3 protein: CASSSRDREKLFF
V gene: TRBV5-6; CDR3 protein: CASSFRLAGPYEQYF
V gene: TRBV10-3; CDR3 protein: CAISAGGIYGYTF
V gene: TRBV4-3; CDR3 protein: CASSQVRQGVNEKLFF
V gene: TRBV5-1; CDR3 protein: CASSYDRVQTQYF
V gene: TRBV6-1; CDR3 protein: CASILDSSEQYF
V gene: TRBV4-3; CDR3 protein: CASSPGGVDEQYF
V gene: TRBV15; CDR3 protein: CATSRVGTPIEQYF
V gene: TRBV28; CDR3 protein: CASSPGMTSGTLYNEQFF
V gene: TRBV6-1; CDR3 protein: CASSRGASAAGELFF
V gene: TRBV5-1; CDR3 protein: CASSVGGTTDTQYF
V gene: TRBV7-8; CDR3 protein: CASSIQQGSSYEQYF
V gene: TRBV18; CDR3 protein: CASSPRSTGNVGSYNEQFF